This is a list of T cell receptor beta chains from one sample in a study of sequential checkpoint blockade in melanoma. TCRdb's table, derived via immunoSEQ multiplex PCR, lists solely in-frame clones and lacks some. There are 10,000 to 15,000 clones in the sample; roughly three fifths occur only once, and 23% lies in the top ten. The source was CD8+ T cells sorted from blood (inferred from file names), collected from a patient given nivolumab and ipilimumab in sequence. Every receptor here comes from a human donor with melanoma. The CDR3 runs from the conserved cysteine through the conserved F or W. D genes are given only for firm matches. Some rows mark clone size as missing; the rest say once, few, many or name a class of expanded clone.

len: 16; abundance: -; v_gene: TRBV10-2; j_gene: TRBJ2-4; d_gene: -; CDR3nt: TGCGCCAGCAGTGAGTCAGGGGTGAGAGCCAAAAACATTCAGTACTTC; CDR3aa: CASSESGVRAKNIQYF
len: 16; abundance: -; v_gene: TRBV9; j_gene: TRBJ2-3; d_gene: TRBD2; CDR3nt: TGTGCCAGCAGCGCAACAGGCATGACTAGCGCAGATACGCAGTATTTT; CDR3aa: CASSATGMTSADTQYF
len: 16; abundance: -; v_gene: TRBV4-1; j_gene: TRBJ2-7; d_gene: TRBD2; CDR3nt: TGCGCCAGCAGCCACGCTGGACTAGCGCAAACCTACGAGCAGTACTTC; CDR3aa: CASSHAGLAQTYEQYF
len: 14; abundance: -; v_gene: TRBV30; j_gene: TRBJ1-6; d_gene: -; CDR3nt: TGTGCCTGGAGTCACGGACTGAATAATTCACCCCTCCACTTT; CDR3aa: CAWSHGLNNSPLHF
len: 16; abundance: -; v_gene: TRBV4-1; j_gene: TRBJ2-7; d_gene: TRBD2; CDR3nt: TGCGCCAGCAGCCGTCTAGGCGGGAGTGGAAGAGACGAGCAGTACTTC; CDR3aa: CASSRLGGSGRDEQYF
len: 13; abundance: -; v_gene: TRBV27; j_gene: TRBJ1-5; d_gene: -; CDR3nt: TGTGCCAGCAGTCGTACAGTATTTCAGCCCCAGCATTTT; CDR3aa: CASSRTVFQPQHF
len: 16; abundance: -; v_gene: TRBV9; j_gene: TRBJ2-2; d_gene: -; CDR3nt: TGTGCCAGCAGCGTGCAAGCAGGTGGAGGGACCGGGGAGCTGTTTTTT; CDR3aa: CASSVQAGGGTGELFF
len: 14; abundance: -; v_gene: TRBV19; j_gene: TRBJ1-1; d_gene: -; CDR3nt: TGTGCCAGTAGTACCGCCGGGTCGAACACTGAAGCTTTCTTT; CDR3aa: CASSTAGSNTEAFF
len: 14; abundance: few; v_gene: TRBV9; j_gene: TRBJ2-7; d_gene: -; CDR3nt: TGTGCCAGCAGCCCCTCGGACTCGGGCGGGGAGCAGTACTTC; CDR3aa: CASSPSDSGGEQYF
len: 12; abundance: few; v_gene: TRBV6-4; j_gene: TRBJ1-1; d_gene: -; CDR3nt: TGTGCCAGCACTGGAGTGAACACTGAAGCTTTCTTT; CDR3aa: CASTGVNTEAFF
len: 15; abundance: -; v_gene: TRBV4-1; j_gene: TRBJ2-7; d_gene: TRBD1; CDR3nt: TGCGCCAGCAGCCAAAAGTGGACAGGCCTATTCGAGCAGTACTTC; CDR3aa: CASSQKWTGLFEQYF
len: 15; abundance: -; v_gene: TRBV7-2; j_gene: TRBJ2-1; d_gene: -; CDR3nt: TGTGCCAGCCGCTCCGGTGGTTACTTGGTCAATGAGCAGTTCTTC; CDR3aa: CASRSGGYLVNEQFF
len: 18; abundance: -; v_gene: TRBV4-3; j_gene: TRBJ1-2; d_gene: TRBD1; CDR3nt: TGCGCCAGCAGCCAAGATAGGGAGGGACAGGCTACTGTCTATGGCTACACCTTC; CDR3aa: CASSQDREGQATVYGYTF
len: 15; abundance: few; v_gene: TRBV10-3; j_gene: TRBJ1-1; d_gene: -; CDR3nt: TGTGCCAGCAGGGAAAAGGGGGGGATGAACACTGAAGCTTTCTTT; CDR3aa: CASREKGGMNTEAFF
len: 14; abundance: once; v_gene: TRBV10-3; j_gene: TRBJ2-7; d_gene: -; CDR3nt: TGTGCCATCAGTGAACCTAGCCTAGCTTACGAGCAGTACTTC; CDR3aa: CAISEPSLAYEQYF
len: 14; abundance: -; v_gene: TRBV10-2; j_gene: TRBJ1-4; d_gene: TRBD1; CDR3nt: TGCGCCAGCAGTGAGTCTGGACAGGGAGGAAAACTGTTTTTT; CDR3aa: CASSESGQGGKLFF
len: 15; abundance: -; v_gene: TRBV28; j_gene: TRBJ2-1; d_gene: TRBD2; CDR3nt: TGTGCCAGCAGTTACGTAGGGACTAGCAACAATGAGCAGTTCTTC; CDR3aa: CASSYVGTSNNEQFF
len: 15; abundance: -; v_gene: TRBV5-4; j_gene: TRBJ2-7; d_gene: TRBD2; CDR3nt: TGTGCCAGCAGCTCGCATGCGGGAGGGGCCGACGAGCAGTACTTC; CDR3aa: CASSSHAGGADEQYF
len: 13; abundance: few; v_gene: TRBV5-4; j_gene: TRBJ2-1; d_gene: -; CDR3nt: TGTGCCAGCAGCGACTCCTCCTACAATGAGCAGTTCTTC; CDR3aa: CASSDSSYNEQFF
len: 17; abundance: few; v_gene: TRBV27; j_gene: TRBJ2-2; d_gene: -; CDR3nt: TGTGCCAGCAGTTTATTGGCAGGGTCCCCGAACACCGGGGAGCTGTTTTTT; CDR3aa: CASSLLAGSPNTGELFF
len: 15; abundance: -; v_gene: TRBV4-2; j_gene: TRBJ2-5; d_gene: TRBD2; CDR3nt: TGTGCCAGCAGCACTAGCGGGGGGCCGGAAGAGACCCAGTACTTC; CDR3aa: CASSTSGGPEETQYF
len: 15; abundance: -; v_gene: TRBV28; j_gene: TRBJ1-2; d_gene: -; CDR3nt: TGTGCCAGCAAGGGAACAGGTTTGATCAACTATGGCTACACCTTC; CDR3aa: CASKGTGLINYGYTF
len: 16; abundance: -; v_gene: TRBV5-8; j_gene: TRBJ1-5; d_gene: TRBD1; CDR3nt: TGTGCCAGCAGCTTGGGGACAGGGGTTCACGGCCAGCCCCAGCATTTT; CDR3aa: CASSLGTGVHGQPQHF
len: 14; abundance: -; v_gene: TRBV4-2; j_gene: TRBJ2-1; d_gene: TRBD1; CDR3nt: TGTGCCAGCAGCCAAGAAGAACAGGGGAATGAGCAGTTCTTC; CDR3aa: CASSQEEQGNEQFF
len: 15; abundance: -; v_gene: TRBV6-5; j_gene: TRBJ1-3; d_gene: -; CDR3nt: TGTGCCAGCAGTTACTTCGGGAGCTCTGGAAACACCATATATTTT; CDR3aa: CASSYFGSSGNTIYF
len: 14; abundance: -; v_gene: TRBV5-1; j_gene: TRBJ2-1; d_gene: -; CDR3nt: TGCGCCAGCAGCTTGGTGTGGGGGCAGGGTGAGCAGTTCTTC; CDR3aa: CASSLVWGQGEQFF
len: 15; abundance: -; v_gene: TRBV5-1; j_gene: TRBJ2-7; d_gene: TRBD2; CDR3nt: TGCGCCAGCAGATCGGCACTAGCGGCAGCCTACGAGCAGTACTTC; CDR3aa: CASRSALAAAYEQYF
len: 15; abundance: few; v_gene: TRBV28; j_gene: TRBJ2-1; d_gene: TRBD2; CDR3nt: TGTGCCAGCAGTTTCCGACTAGCGGGTTACAATGAGCAGTTCTTC; CDR3aa: CASSFRLAGYNEQFF
len: 15; abundance: -; v_gene: TRBV7-8; j_gene: TRBJ1-4; d_gene: TRBD1; CDR3nt: TGTGCCAGCAGCGCCGGGACAGGGTATAATGAAAAACTGTTTTTT; CDR3aa: CASSAGTGYNEKLFF
len: 15; abundance: -; v_gene: TRBV4-1; j_gene: TRBJ2-1; d_gene: -; CDR3nt: TGCGCCAGCAGCGGGGGACAAAGCTCCTACAATGAGCAGTTCTTC; CDR3aa: CASSGGQSSYNEQFF
len: 14; abundance: few; v_gene: TRBV4-1; j_gene: TRBJ1-5; d_gene: -; CDR3nt: TGCGCCAGCAGCGAACACAGTGGCAATCAGCCCCAGCATTTT; CDR3aa: CASSEHSGNQPQHF
len: 12; abundance: -; v_gene: TRBV7-9; j_gene: TRBJ2-7; d_gene: -; CDR3nt: TGTGCCAGCAGCTTTCAGGGGAACGAGCAGTACTTC; CDR3aa: CASSFQGNEQYF
len: 14; abundance: -; v_gene: TRBV5-6; j_gene: TRBJ1-1; d_gene: TRBD1; CDR3nt: TGTGCCAGCAGCTTGACAGGGGGCAACACTGAAGCTTTCTTT; CDR3aa: CASSLTGGNTEAFF
len: 16; abundance: few; v_gene: TRBV4-3; j_gene: TRBJ2-2; d_gene: TRBD1; CDR3nt: TGCGCCAGCAGCCAAGCAGGGGGCTTTGACACCGGGGAGCTGTTTTTT; CDR3aa: CASSQAGGFDTGELFF
len: 18; abundance: few; v_gene: TRBV7-9; j_gene: TRBJ2-5; d_gene: TRBD2; CDR3nt: TGTGCCAGCAGCTTATCGACTAGCGGGGGGGCCGTGATGGAGACCCAGTACTTC; CDR3aa: CASSLSTSGGAVMETQYF
len: 12; abundance: -; v_gene: TRBV7-9; j_gene: TRBJ2-1; d_gene: -; CDR3nt: TGTGCCAGCAGCCACTTAATCAATGAGCAGTTCTTC; CDR3aa: CASSHLINEQFF
len: 14; abundance: few; v_gene: TRBV13; j_gene: TRBJ1-1; d_gene: TRBD1; CDR3nt: TGTGCCAGCCAACAGGGGGCCATTACCACTGAAGCTTTCTTT; CDR3aa: CASQQGAITTEAFF
len: 15; abundance: -; v_gene: TRBV6-1; j_gene: TRBJ1-2; d_gene: -; CDR3nt: TGTGCCAGCAGTCCGGGCCTGGGCAGGGCGGATGGCTACACCTTC; CDR3aa: CASSPGLGRADGYTF
len: 15; abundance: -; v_gene: TRBV2; j_gene: TRBJ1-5; d_gene: TRBD1; CDR3nt: TGTGCCAGCAGTGAAGGGACAGGGTTTAGGCAGCCCCAGCATTTT; CDR3aa: CASSEGTGFRQPQHF
len: 14; abundance: large; v_gene: TRBV5-4; j_gene: TRBJ2-1; d_gene: TRBD1; CDR3nt: TGTGCCAGCAGTTTCGGGACAGGGGTAAGCGAGCAGTTCTTC; CDR3aa: CASSFGTGVSEQFF
len: 18; abundance: -; v_gene: TRBV5-1; j_gene: TRBJ2-1; d_gene: -; CDR3nt: TGCGCCAGCAGCTTGGGGGGGGAGGGACAGGCGCCTCTCAATGAGCAGTTCTTC; CDR3aa: CASSLGGEGQAPLNEQFF
len: 14; abundance: -; v_gene: TRBV13; j_gene: TRBJ2-5; d_gene: TRBD2; CDR3nt: TGTGCCAGCAGCTTTCTGGGGAGGGTGGAGACCCAGTACTTC; CDR3aa: CASSFLGRVETQYF
len: 15; abundance: medium-sized; v_gene: TRBV6-7; j_gene: TRBJ2-7; d_gene: TRBD1; CDR3nt: TGTGCCAGCAGTTACCGGTGGGACAGGGACCACGAGCAGTACTTC; CDR3aa: CASSYRWDRDHEQYF
len: 12; abundance: -; v_gene: TRBV6-1; j_gene: TRBJ1-5; d_gene: -; CDR3nt: TGTGCCAGCAGACAGGGAAGTAGGCCCCAGCATTTT; CDR3aa: CASRQGSRPQHF
len: 19; abundance: few; v_gene: TRBV4-2; j_gene: TRBJ2-6; d_gene: TRBD2; CDR3nt: TGTGCCAGCAGCCAAGATTGGGCAGGGACTAGCTCTGGGGCCAACGTCCTGACTTTC; CDR3aa: CASSQDWAGTSSGANVLTF
len: 16; abundance: -; v_gene: TRBV5-1; j_gene: TRBJ2-7; d_gene: TRBD2; CDR3nt: TGCGCCAGCAGCCCCTCCGAGACTAGCGGGGGGTACGAGCAGTACTTC; CDR3aa: CASSPSETSGGYEQYF
len: 15; abundance: few; v_gene: TRBV7-9; j_gene: TRBJ2-6; d_gene: TRBD1; CDR3nt: TGTGCCAGCAGCTCAGGGGGACCTGGGGCCAACGTCCTGACTTTC; CDR3aa: CASSSGGPGANVLTF
len: 16; abundance: -; v_gene: TRBV30; j_gene: TRBJ2-5; d_gene: -; CDR3nt: TGTGCCTGGAGTGTACCACGCGGGGACAGCCAAGAGACCCAGTACTTC; CDR3aa: CAWSVPRGDSQETQYF